The 26 T cell receptor beta chains given below trace back to one sample, sequenced in a study of early T cells in non-severe SARS-CoV-2 infection. TCRdb re-derived calls from the 5' RACE reads in MiXCR, one entry per CDR3 protein. Among approximately 18,000 distinct CDR3 sequences, roughly 5% were seen once, and the ten largest hold roughly 7%. The material sequenced was whole blood. The receptors here all came from an adult who was a healthcare worker with PCR-confirmed SARS-CoV-2 infection or an uninfected control (not recorded which).

In its sample, this clonotype was seen many times. This sequence joins TRBV20-1 and TRBJ2-7; D is uncertain. The V end was cut by 6 bases, the J end by 3 bases, with 12 bases between. This CDR3 region has 12 residues. Germline assignment: CDR1 DFQATT and CDR2 SNEGSKA (reference sequence). The CDR3 DNA reads as TGCAGTGCCCCCGTGGAGCTCTACGAGCAGTACTTC. Its translation: CSAPVELYEQYF.

This clonotype was counted between two and nine times. The chain recombines TRBV27 with TRBJ2-1; 10 positions agree with TRBD2. The V gene end was trimmed by 5 bases and the J gene end by 8 bases; junction bases not matched to a gene: 9. This CDR3 comprises 15 residues. Per germline, CDR1 MNHEY and CDR2 SMNVEV (reference sequence). CDR3 residues: CASSRAGGSFDEQFF. The CDR3 DNA sequence: TGTGCCAGCAGTCGAGCGGGAGGGTCCTTCGATGAGCAGTTCTTC.

This clonotype was recorded many times. J is TRBJ1-2 and V is TRBV5-8, with a tentative D call TRBD1 (6 bases). This CDR3 spans 15 amino acids. Trimming removed 4 bases at V and 4 bases at J, with 17 bases between. CDR1 is SGHTS, CDR2 YDEGEE, per germline. CDR3 region: CASSDRQVIRYGYTF. The CDR3 DNA sequence: TGTGCCAGCAGCGATAGACAGGTTATTCGCTATGGCTACACCTTC.

This clonotype was seen more than once but under ten times. This chain links TRBV19 with TRBJ1-4; 7 positions match TRBD1. The germline V gene encodes CDR1 LNHDA and CDR2 SQIVND (reference sequence). V shed 4 bases and J 3 bases; nucleotides not matched to a gene: 5. This CDR3 is built from 15 residues. The CDR3 region has the DNA TGTGCCAGTAGTAAACAGGGGCTCGCTAATGAAAAACTGTTTTTT. This translates into CASSKQGLANEKLFF.

With regard to this clonotype: A much larger clonotype is one base distant, so this may be a read error. The V gene is TRBV11-3, the J gene TRBJ2-6; tentative D call: TRBD2 (5 bases). Germline-derived CDR1 and CDR2 are SGHNT and YENEEA. CDR3 length: 17 residues. The CDR3 loop reads CASSLDRGNSRANVLTF. Here the CDR3 DNA reads TGTGCCAGCAGCTTAGATCGGGGAAACTCTCGGGCCAACGTCCTGACTTTC.

This clonotype was picked up many times. The chain recombines TRBV13 with TRBJ1-1; 8 nucleotides line up with TRBD1. CDR3 length: 14 residues. Germline values: CDR1 PRHDT, CDR2 FYEKMQ (reference sequence). V lost 5 bases and J lost 5; bases outside the gene matches: 7. Here the CDR3 DNA reads TGTGCCAGCAGCACCCGACAGGGGCGGACTGAAGCTTTCTTT. This gives the protein CASSTRQGRTEAFF.

This clonotype occurred many times. The chain is built from TRBV7-2 and TRBJ2-3; D is unresolved. This CDR3 region has 13 residues. Trimming removed 7 bases from V and 2 bases from J, with 10 bases in between. Germline V gene sequence: CDR1 SGHTA, CDR2 FQGNSA. CDR3 residues: CASTLRYTDTQYF. The CDR3 DNA is TGTGCCAGCACTCTCCGGTACACAGATACGCAGTATTTT.

This clonotype showed up just a few times. The DNA of the CDR3 is TGCGCCAGCAGCTTCCAGGGCAGCACTGAAGCTTTCTTT. As protein: CASSFQGSTEAFF. J is TRBJ1-1 and V is TRBV5-1; weak D call: TRBD1 (5 bases). The germline V and J ends were trimmed by 2 bases and 4 bases, with 9 bases remaining between them. Germline V gene sequence: CDR1 SGHRS, CDR2 YFSETQ. This CDR3 region has 13 residues.

This clonotype has a count of ten or more. The genes are TRBV20-1 and TRBJ2-1; the match to TRBD2 covers 9 bases. J gave up 3 bases and V 4 bases, and 4 bases lay outside the gene matches. The CDR3 sequence is 14 residues long. Looked up from germline, CDR1 is DFQATT and CDR2 is SNEGSKA (reference sequence). Written as DNA, the CDR3 is TGCAGTGCTAACTTAGCGGGAGACTACAATGAGCAGTTCTTC. It is translated as CSANLAGDYNEQFF.

This clonotype was seen repeatedly, ten times or more. The chain couples TRBV7-2 to TRBJ2-7; a possible D gene is TRBD2 (6 bases). The CDR3 consists of 16 residues. V was shortened by 1 base and J by 3 bases, with 16 bases between the two germline ends. CDR1 and CDR2 (germline): SGHTA, FQGNSA. This CDR3 reads CASSLEAGIGDYEQYF. The DNA of the CDR3 is TGTGCCAGCAGCTTAGAGGCGGGAATAGGAGACTACGAGCAGTACTTC. Filled out from reference TRBV7-2 and TRBJ2-7, the complete variable domain reads GAGVSQSPSNKVTEKGKDVELRCDPISGHTALYWYRQSLGQGLEFLIYFQGNSAPDKSGLPSDRFSAERTGGSVSTLTIQRTQQEDSAVYLCASSLEAGIGDYEQYFGPGTRLTVT.

This clonotype showed up many times. The chain recombines TRBV21-1 with TRBJ2-7; no DNA check was done on the table's D call, TRBD1. TRBV21-1 is annotated as a pseudogene. This CDR3 region has 14 residues. The CDR3 is CASSTRQGRYEQYV. The DNA for the CDR3 is TGTGCCAGCAGCACCAGACAGGGTCGGTACGAGCAGTACGTC.

The sample holds many counts of this clonotype. V is TRBV2 and J is TRBJ2-7, with D possibly being TRBD1 (5 bases). The V gene's germline CDR1 is SNHLY and CDR2 FYNNEI. The CDR3 is 12 residues long. The V end was cut by 10 bases, the J end by 2 bases, with 12 bases between. CDR3 bases: TGTGCCATCACTGACAGCCCCTACGAGCAGTACTTC. The encoded protein is CAITDSPYEQYF.

This clonotype has only a few counts. The chain couples TRBV5-5 to TRBJ2-3; D might be TRBD2 (6 bases). The germline gives CDR1 SGHKS, CDR2 YYEKEE (reference sequence). This CDR3 is built from 18 residues. V gave up 4 bases and J gave up 4 bases, with 25 bases separating them. CDR3 loop: CASSRLGTSPGVADTQYF. CDR3 nucleotides: TGTGCCAGCAGCCGCCTGGGAACATCGCCGGGAGTCGCAGATACGCAGTATTTT.

This clonotype was counted ten times or more. This sequence joins TRBV28 and TRBJ1-1, with 9 nucleotides matching TRBD1. The J segment lost 9 bases and the V segment lost 4 bases, leaving 6 bases of the junction unmatched. Germline assignment: CDR1 MDHEN and CDR2 SYDVKM. This CDR3 region has 13 residues. The DNA for the CDR3 is TGTGCCAGCAGTTCCCCGGGACAGGGAAAAGCTTTCTTT. It yields the protein CASSSPGQGKAFF. The whole variable domain, filled in from reference TRBV28 and TRBJ1-1, reads DVKVTQSSRYLVKRTGEKVFLECVQDMDHENMFWYRQDPGLGLRLIYFSYDVKMKEKGDIPEGYSVSREKKERFSLILESASTNQTSMYLCASSSPGQGKAFFGQGTRLTVV.

This clonotype was counted many times. The rearrangement joins TRBV7-4 to TRBJ1-4; no definite D call. The germline V gene encodes CDR1 SGHVT and CDR2 SQSDAQ. Between the trimmed V and J ends, which lost 5 bases and 0 bases, there was a span of 13 bases. The CDR3 runs 16 residues. The CDR3 sequence is CASSPRQAATNEKLFF. CDR3 in DNA: TGTGCCAGCAGCCCCAGGCAGGCAGCAACTAATGAAAAACTGTTTTTT.

This clonotype has a count of ten or more. This chain connects TRBV5-1 to TRBJ2-2, with D perhaps matching TRBD2 (6 bases). V was pared by 0 bases and J by 7 bases, with 10 bases between. CDR3 length: 14 residues. Germline loops: CDR1 SGHRS, CDR2 YFSETQ. This CDR3 reads CASSLVLANGELFF. The CDR3 region has the DNA TGCGCCAGCAGCTTGGTACTAGCTAACGGGGAGCTGTTTTTT.

This clonotype was seen repeatedly, ten times or more. The rearrangement links TRBV24-1 to TRBJ1-2; TRBD1 matches at 7 bases. CDR1 and CDR2 (germline): KGHDR, SFDVKD. This CDR3 has 11 residues. Trimming took 9 bases from V and 8 from J; bases not matched to a gene: 5. This CDR3 is CATGDSFGYTF. The DNA of the CDR3 is TGTGCCACCGGGGACAGTTTCGGCTACACCTTC.

This clonotype was detected many times. CDR3 residues: CASSPGTTNTEAFF. CDR3 coding DNA: TGTGCCAGCAGCCCCGGGACAACGAACACTGAAGCTTTCTTT. The chain links TRBV7-8 to TRBJ1-1; possibly TRBD1 for D (6 bases). Germline V gene lookup returns CDR1 SGHVS and CDR2 FQNEAQ. Trimming took off 5 bases at V and 1 base at J, with 11 bases between the two ends. This CDR3 comprises 14 residues.

This clonotype was detected ten times or more. The rearrangement uses TRBV20-1 and TRBJ1-2; maybe TRBD1 (6 bases). Trimming shortened V by 6 bases and J by 4 bases, and 12 bases separated the two germline ends. This CDR3 has 12 amino acids. Germline V gene lookup returns CDR1 DFQATT and CDR2 SNEGSKA (reference sequence). The CDR3 loop reads CSAPDRSYGYTF. DNA of the CDR3: TGCAGTGCCCCGGACAGAAGCTATGGCTACACCTTC.

In its sample, this clonotype was seen many times. The V call is TRBV6-5, the J call TRBJ1-6; D is ambiguous. Trimming shortened V by 0 bases and J by 7 bases, and 10 bases separated the two germline ends. The CDR3 extends over 15 amino acids. The germline V gene has CDR1 MNHEY and CDR2 SVGAGI. DNA for the CDR3: TGTGCCAGCAGTTACTCTGACGGCCTCAATTCACCCCTCCACTTT. Protein product: CASSYSDGLNSPLHF.

This clonotype is judged medium-sized. The genes are TRBV20-1 and TRBJ2-1; tentatively, D is TRBD2 (6 bases). This CDR3 has 15 residues. Per germline, CDR1 DFQATT and CDR2 SNEGSKA (reference sequence). The ends were cut back, 4 bases at V and 4 bases at J, with 17 bases in the middle. The CDR3 bases are TGCAGTGCTAAGGGTCGAGGTAGCGGATACAATGAGCAGTTCTTC. Amino acid sequence: CSAKGRGSGYNEQFF.

This clonotype was counted ten times or more. V and J are TRBV24-1 and TRBJ2-7; 7 bases are shared with TRBD2. The CDR3 spans 16 residues. V shed 2 bases, J shed 2 bases, and the junction held 8 bases outside the gene matches. Germline V gene data show CDR1 as KGHDR and CDR2 as SFDVKD. Here the CDR3 reads CATSDSGGRDPYEQYF. The CDR3 DNA sequence: TGTGCCACCAGTGATTCGGGGGGAAGGGACCCCTACGAGCAGTACTTC.

The sample holds many counts of this clonotype. The chain carries TRBV29-1 and TRBJ2-1; 10 nucleotides align to TRBD2. From germline, CDR1 is SQVTM and CDR2 ANQGSEA. Trimming cost V 6 bases and J 7 bases; bases outside gene matches: 12. There are 15 residues in the CDR3. The CDR3 DNA reads as TGCAGCGTCACCCGTCCTAGCGGGAGACGTAATGAGCAGTTCTTC. Translating it yields CSVTRPSGRRNEQFF.

The chain recombines TRBV2 with TRBJ2-2; D may be TRBD1 (5 bases). Germline CDR1 reads SNHLY; CDR2 reads FYNNEI. CDR3 length: 14 residues. Trimming removed 8 bases from V and 0 bases from J, with 10 bases in between. CDR3 sequence (DNA): TGTGCCAGCGCAGACAGACCGAACACCGGGGAGCTGTTTTTT. Amino acid sequence: CASADRPNTGELFF.

This clonotype has at least ten counts. V usage is TRBV29-1 and J usage is TRBJ2-5; D remains ambiguous. V dropped 6 bases and J dropped 2 bases, with 7 bases sitting between them. The CDR3 has 11 residues. Germline V gene data show CDR1 as SQVTM and CDR2 as ANQGSEA. The CDR3 nucleotides are TGCAGCGTAAGACTGCAAGAGACCCAGTACTTC. Its translation is CSVRLQETQYF. Full variable domain (remainder filled in from reference TRBV29-1 and TRBJ2-5): SAVISQKPSRDICQRGTSLTIQCQVDSQVTMMFWYRQQPGQSLTLIATANQGSEATYESGFVIDKFPISRPNLTFSTLTVSNMSPEDSSIYLCSVRLQETQYFGPGTRLLVL.

This clonotype was found a few times. The V and J genes are TRBV27 and TRBJ1-2; perhaps TRBD1 as D (6 bases). With 0 bases removed from V and 6 bases from J, the gap between germline ends came to 17 bases. CDR1 is MNHEY and CDR2 is SMNVEV in the germline V gene (reference sequence). The CDR3 has 16 residues. Written as DNA, the CDR3 is TGTGCCAGCAGTTTATCGCCGGGGGCGAGGTTAAATGGCTACACCTTC. Translation gives CASSLSPGARLNGYTF.